The clone carrying this T cell receptor (beta chain) was detected ten times or more. Its antigen is unidentified. This record belongs to a study of T cell repertoires in cytomegalovirus infection. Across the study: The public TCR beta signatures pointed to both CMV infection and matching HLA type. General study points: Dominant in the ex vivo response were TCR beta clonotypes restricted by HLA-C and specific for CMV.

TCRdb analysed the reads with MiXCR anew, one entry per CDR3 protein. Found here are more than 200,000 distinct CDR3 sequences, around 8.7% of them singletons; the top ten hold around 16%. This sequence originates from a human donor in good health (CMV status not recorded). Some clones in this sample may be carry-over from other donors' samples. The source material was PBMCs.

The CDR3 loop is CASSFSGRSYGYTF. DNA of the CDR3: TGTGCCAGCAGCTTTTCGGGGCGCAGCTATGGCTACACCTTC. V and J are TRBV7-2 and TRBJ1-2; maybe TRBD1 (5 bases). The V gene's germline CDR1 is SGHTA and CDR2 FQGNSA. V was trimmed by 3 bases and J by 4 bases, leaving 12 bases between them. CDR3 length equals 14 residues.